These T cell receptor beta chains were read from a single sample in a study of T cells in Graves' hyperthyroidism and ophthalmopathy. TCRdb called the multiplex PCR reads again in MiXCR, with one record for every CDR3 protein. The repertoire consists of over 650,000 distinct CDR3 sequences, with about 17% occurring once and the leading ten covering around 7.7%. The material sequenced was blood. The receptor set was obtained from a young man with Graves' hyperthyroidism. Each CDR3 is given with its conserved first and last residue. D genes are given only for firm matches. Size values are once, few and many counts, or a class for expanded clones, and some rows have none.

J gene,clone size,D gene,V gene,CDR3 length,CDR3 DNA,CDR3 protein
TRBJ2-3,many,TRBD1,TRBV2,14,TGTGCCAGCAATCGCGGGACAGGGACGGATACGCAGTATTTT,CASNRGTGTDTQYF
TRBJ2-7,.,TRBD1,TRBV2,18,TGTGCCAGCAGTGGACCGGACAGGGGGGGCCTTTTTCACAGCGAGCAGTACTTC,CASSGPDRGGLFHSEQYF
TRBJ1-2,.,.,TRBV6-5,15,TGTGCCAGCAGTTACGGGCAGACTTCTAACTATGGCTACACCTTC,CASSYGQTSNYGYTF
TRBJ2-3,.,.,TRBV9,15,TGTGCCAGCAGTGTGGCCCCCCAGGGAGCAGATACGCAGTATTTT,CASSVAPQGADTQYF
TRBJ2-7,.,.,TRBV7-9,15,TGTGCCAGCAGCCAAGAACGACCTACAGGTTACGAGCAGTACTTC,CASSQERPTGYEQYF
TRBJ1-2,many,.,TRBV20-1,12,TGCAGTGCCCAAAGGACAGCTTGGGGCTACACCTTC,CSAQRTAWGYTF
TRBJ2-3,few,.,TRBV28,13,TGTGCCAGCAGCGCACTTACCCAGGAGCTGCAGTATTTT,CASSALTQELQYF
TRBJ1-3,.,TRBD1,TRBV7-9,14,TGTGCCAGCTTGCTACAGGGGAGCGGAAACACCATATATTTT,CASLLQGSGNTIYF
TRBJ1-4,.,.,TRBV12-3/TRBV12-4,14,TGTGCCAGCAGTTCGGCAGGCCGGCGTGAAAAACTGTTTTTT,CASSSAGRREKLFF
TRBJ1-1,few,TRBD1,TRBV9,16,TGTGCCAGCAGCTCGGGACAGGGTGCCGGGAACACTGAAGCTTTCTTT,CASSSGQGAGNTEAFF
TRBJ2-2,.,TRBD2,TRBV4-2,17,TGTGCCAGCAGCCAAGAAGGGGTAGCGGGAGTAGCCGGGGAGCTGTTTTTT,CASSQEGVAGVAGELFF
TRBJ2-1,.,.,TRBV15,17,TGTGCCACCAGCAGTGGGATAGAGGCAGGGATCTACAATGAGCAGTTCTTC,CATSSGIEAGIYNEQFF
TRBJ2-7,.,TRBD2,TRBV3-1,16,TGTGCCAGCAGCCGATGGGGGGGGAAACTCTCCTACGAGCAGTACTTC,CASSRWGGKLSYEQYF
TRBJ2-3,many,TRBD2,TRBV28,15,TGTGCCAGCAGTTTGGCGGGAGGGATGACAGATACGCAGTATTTT,CASSLAGGMTDTQYF
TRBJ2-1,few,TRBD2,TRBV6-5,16,TGTGCCAGCAGTTACGACGGGACTAGCGGCTTCAATGAGCAGTTCTTC,CASSYDGTSGFNEQFF
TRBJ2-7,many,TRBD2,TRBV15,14,TGTGCCACCAGCAGCCGGGGGGTCGGCTACGAGCAGTACTTC,CATSSRGVGYEQYF
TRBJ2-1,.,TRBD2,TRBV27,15,TGTGCCAGCAGTTTAACAGCGGGGTCCTACAATGAGCAGTTCTTC,CASSLTAGSYNEQFF
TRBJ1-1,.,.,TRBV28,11,TGTGCCAGCAGTTTATCCACCGGAGCTTTCTTT,CASSLSTGAFF
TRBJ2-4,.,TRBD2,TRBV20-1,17,TGCAGTGCTAGATTAGGCCGACTAGCGGGACCCCCGGGGTTTCAGTACTTC,CSARLGRLAGPPGFQYF
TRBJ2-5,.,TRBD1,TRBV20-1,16,TGCAGTGCCATTGGTCCCGGGACAGGGGTCGGGGAGACCCAGTACTTC,CSAIGPGTGVGETQYF